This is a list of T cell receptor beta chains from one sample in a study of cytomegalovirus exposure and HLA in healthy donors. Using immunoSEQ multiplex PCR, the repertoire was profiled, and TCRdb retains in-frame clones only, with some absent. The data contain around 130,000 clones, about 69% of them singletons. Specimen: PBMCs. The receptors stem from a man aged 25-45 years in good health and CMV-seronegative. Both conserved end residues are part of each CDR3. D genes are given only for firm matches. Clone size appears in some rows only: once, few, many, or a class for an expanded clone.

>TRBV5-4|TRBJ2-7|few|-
TGTGCCAGCAGCCCTAATCGGGGTTCGGTGGCCTACGAGCAGTACTTC
CASSPNRGSVAYEQYF
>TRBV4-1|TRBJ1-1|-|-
TGCGCCAGCAGCTATGCCATTCGAGACACTGAAGCTTTCTTT
CASSYAIRDTEAFF
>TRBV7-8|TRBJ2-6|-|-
TGTGCCAGCAGCTTAGCGCATTCAGTCTCTGGGGCCAACGTCCTGACTTTC
CASSLAHSVSGANVLTF
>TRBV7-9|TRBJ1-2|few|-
TGTGCCAGCAGCGTTGGGCAGGGGATCAGCTACACCTTC
CASSVGQGISYTF
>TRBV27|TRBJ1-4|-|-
TGTGCCAGCAGTTCATCGGGGGGGGAGGTATGGGAAAAACTGTTTTTT
CASSSSGGEVWEKLFF
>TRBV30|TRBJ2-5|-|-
TGTGGAGCACAAGGAGACCAAGAGACCCAGTACTTC
CGAQGDQETQYF
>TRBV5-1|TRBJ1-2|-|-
TGCGCCAGCAGCTCATCCGGGGATTATGGCTACACCTTC
CASSSSGDYGYTF
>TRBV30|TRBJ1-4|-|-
TGTGCCTGGAGTGGACAGAATGAAAAACTGTTTTTT
CAWSGQNEKLFF
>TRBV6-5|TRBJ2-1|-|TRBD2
TGTGCCAGCAGTTACTCGGGGGAGGGATCCTACAATGAGCAGTTCTTC
CASSYSGEGSYNEQFF
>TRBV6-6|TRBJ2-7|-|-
TGTGCCAGCAGTTACTCGACAGACCCAGCCTACGAGCAGTACTTC
CASSYSTDPAYEQYF
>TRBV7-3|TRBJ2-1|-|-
TGTGCCAGCAGCCCTAATTCAGGAGGGCAGTTCTTC
CASSPNSGGQFF
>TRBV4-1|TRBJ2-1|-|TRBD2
TGCGCCAGCAGCCCGTCTAGCGGGAGGCTCCCTACCTACAATGAGCAGTTCTTC
CASSPSSGRLPTYNEQFF
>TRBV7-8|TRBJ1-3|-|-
TGTGCCAGCAGCTTAGCGGGAGGAGGGGCTGGAAACACCATATATTTT
CASSLAGGGAGNTIYF
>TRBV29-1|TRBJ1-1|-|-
TGCAGCGTTTGGACAGATAGTATGGGAGCTTTCTTT
CSVWTDSMGAFF
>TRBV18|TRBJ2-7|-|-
TGTGCCAGCTCACCGGACAGAACCTACGAGCAGTACTTC
CASSPDRTYEQYF
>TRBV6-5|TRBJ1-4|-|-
TGTGCCAGCAGTTACTCGTCTCTTAGCGAAAAACTGTTTTTT
CASSYSSLSEKLFF
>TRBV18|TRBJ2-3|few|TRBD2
TGTGCCAGCTCACTCCGACTAGCGGGGGAGTGGGGAGATACGCAGTATTTT
CASSLRLAGEWGDTQYF
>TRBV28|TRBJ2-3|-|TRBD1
TGTGCCAGCACTACCTCCGGGACAGACTCAGATACGCAGTATTTT
CASTTSGTDSDTQYF
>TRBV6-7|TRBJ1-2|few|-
TGTGCCAGCAGCTCGTCTAACTATGGCTACACCTTC
CASSSSNYGYTF
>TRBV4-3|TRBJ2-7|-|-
TGCGCCAGCAGCCAAGATCCTGGAGGGTCGTCCTACGAGCAGTACTTC
CASSQDPGGSSYEQYF
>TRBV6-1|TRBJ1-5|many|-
TGTGCCAGTGACCGCCTAGGAGCCAATCAGCCCCAGCATTTT
CASDRLGANQPQHF
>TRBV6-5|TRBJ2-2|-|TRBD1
TGTGCCAGCAGTTACTCGGGGACAGGGATCACCGGGGAGCTGTTTTTT
CASSYSGTGITGELFF
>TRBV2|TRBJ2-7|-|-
TGTGCCAGCTGCCGCGAGGGTGGCACCTACGAGCAGTACTTC
CASCREGGTYEQYF
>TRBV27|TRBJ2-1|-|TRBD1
TGTGCCAGCAGTTCCCCCAGGACAGGCAATGAGCAGTTCTTC
CASSSPRTGNEQFF
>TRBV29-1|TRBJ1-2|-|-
TGCAGCGCCCGAACTTATTACCGGGACTTCCCACTTGGCTACACCTTC
CSARTYYRDFPLGYTF
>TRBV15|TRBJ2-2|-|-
TGTGCCACCAGCTCACATGGGCAGACCACCGGGGAGCTGTTTTTT
CATSSHGQTTGELFF
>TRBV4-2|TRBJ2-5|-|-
TGTGCCAGCAGTGTATTGCGGGGAGCATCCCAAGAGACCCAGTACTTC
CASSVLRGASQETQYF
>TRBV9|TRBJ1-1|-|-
TGTGCCAGCAGCGTATTTAGTAGTAACACTGAAGCTTTCTTT
CASSVFSSNTEAFF
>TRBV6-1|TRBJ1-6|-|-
TGTGCCAGCACTGTGGGGACTGTATATTCACCCCTCCACTTT
CASTVGTVYSPLHF
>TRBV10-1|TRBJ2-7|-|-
TGCGCCAGCAGTGATCGGGGGGAGCAGTACTTC
CASSDRGEQYF
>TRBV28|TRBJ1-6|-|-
TGTGCCAGCCAGGTGCGGGATTCACCCCTCCACTTT
CASQVRDSPLHF
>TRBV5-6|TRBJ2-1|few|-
TGTGCCAGCAGCTTGTTAGGCAGGGGAATCGATGAGCAGTTCTTC
CASSLLGRGIDEQFF
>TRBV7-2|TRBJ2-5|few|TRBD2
TGTGCCAGCAGCTCCGACGGGGGGGATGTGGAGACCCAGTACTTC
CASSSDGGDVETQYF
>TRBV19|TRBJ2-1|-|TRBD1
TGTGCCAGTAGTGCCTCCCGGGACAGGGAGCAGTTCTTC
CASSASRDREQFF
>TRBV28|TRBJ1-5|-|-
TGTGCCAGCAGCTCGCCGGGTGGGGGGGGGCCCCAGCATTTT
CASSSPGGGGPQHF